Listed below are T cell receptor beta chains from one sample, sequenced in a study of cytomegalovirus exposure and HLA in healthy donors. TCRdb's copy holds only in-frame clones and misses some; the assay was immunoSEQ multiplex PCR. The sample has 100,000 to 150,000 clones, 75% to 85% seen once. Sample: PBMCs. These receptors were obtained from a woman in her forties or fifties in good health and CMV-seropositive. Both conserved end residues are part of each CDR3. Each record gives: J gene, V gene, D gene, CDR3 protein, CDR3 DNA. A D gene is named only where the DNA matches it firmly.

TRBJ1-2 TRBV15 NA CATSRARGPSYGYTF TGTGCCACCAGCAGAGCCCGAGGTCCCTCTTATGGCTACACCTTC
TRBJ1-4 TRBV18 NA CASSEDNREKLFF TGTGCCAGCTCTGAGGACAACCGGGAAAAACTGTTTTTT
TRBJ2-5 TRBV11-2 TRBD2 CASSLTSGAETQYF TGTGCCAGCAGCCTTACTAGCGGGGCAGAGACCCAGTACTTC